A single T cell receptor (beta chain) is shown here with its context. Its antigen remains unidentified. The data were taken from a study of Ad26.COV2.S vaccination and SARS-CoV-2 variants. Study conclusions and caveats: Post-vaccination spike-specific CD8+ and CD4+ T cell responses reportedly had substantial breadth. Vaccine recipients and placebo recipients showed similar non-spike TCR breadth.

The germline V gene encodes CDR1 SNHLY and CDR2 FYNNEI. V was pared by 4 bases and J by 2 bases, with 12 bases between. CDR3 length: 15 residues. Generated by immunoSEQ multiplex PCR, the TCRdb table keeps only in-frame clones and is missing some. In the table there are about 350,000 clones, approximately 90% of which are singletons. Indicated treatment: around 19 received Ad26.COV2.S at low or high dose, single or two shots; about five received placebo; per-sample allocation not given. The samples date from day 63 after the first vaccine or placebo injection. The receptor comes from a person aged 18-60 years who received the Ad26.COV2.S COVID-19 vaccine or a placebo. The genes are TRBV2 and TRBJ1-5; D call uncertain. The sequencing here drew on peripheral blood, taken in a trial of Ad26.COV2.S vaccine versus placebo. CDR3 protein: CASSVSRWGNQPQHF. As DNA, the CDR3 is TGTGCCAGCAGTGTGAGTCGATGGGGCAATCAGCCCCAGCATTTT.